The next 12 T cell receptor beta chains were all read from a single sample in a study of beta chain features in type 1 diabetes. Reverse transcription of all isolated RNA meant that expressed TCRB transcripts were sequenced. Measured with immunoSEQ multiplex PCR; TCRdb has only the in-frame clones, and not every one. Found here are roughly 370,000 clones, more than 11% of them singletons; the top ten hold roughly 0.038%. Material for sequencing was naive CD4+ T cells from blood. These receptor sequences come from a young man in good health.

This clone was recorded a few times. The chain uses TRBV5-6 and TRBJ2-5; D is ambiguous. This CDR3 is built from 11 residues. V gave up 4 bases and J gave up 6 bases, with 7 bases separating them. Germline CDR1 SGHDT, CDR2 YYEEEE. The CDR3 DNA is TGTGCCAGCAGCACAAGCAAGACCCAGTACTTC. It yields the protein CASSTSKTQYF. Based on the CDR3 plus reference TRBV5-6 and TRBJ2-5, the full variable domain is DAGVTQSPTHLIKTRGQQVTLRCSPKSGHDTVSWYQQALGQGPQFIFQYYEEEERQRGNFPDRFSGHQFPNYSSELNVNALLLGDSALYLCASSTSKTQYFGPGTRLLVL.

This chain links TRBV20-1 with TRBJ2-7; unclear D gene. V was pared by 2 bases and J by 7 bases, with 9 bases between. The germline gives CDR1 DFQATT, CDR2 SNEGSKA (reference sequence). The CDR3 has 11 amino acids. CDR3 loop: CSARSSREQYF. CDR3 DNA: TGCAGTGCTAGAAGTTCACGTGAGCAGTACTTC.

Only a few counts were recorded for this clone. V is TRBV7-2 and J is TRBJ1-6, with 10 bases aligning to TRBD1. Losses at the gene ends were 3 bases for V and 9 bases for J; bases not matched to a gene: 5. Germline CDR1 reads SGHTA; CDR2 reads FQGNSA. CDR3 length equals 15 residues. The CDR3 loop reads CASSLGQGSFSPLHF. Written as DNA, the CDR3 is TGTGCCAGCAGCTTGGGACAGGGGTCGTTTTCACCCCTCCACTTT.

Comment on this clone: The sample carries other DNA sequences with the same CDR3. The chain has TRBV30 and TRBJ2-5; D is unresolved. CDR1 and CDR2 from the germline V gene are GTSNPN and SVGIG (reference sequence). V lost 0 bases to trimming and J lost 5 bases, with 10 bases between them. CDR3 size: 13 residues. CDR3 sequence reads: CAWSVRFEETQYF. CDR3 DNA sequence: TGTGCCTGGAGTGTCCGTTTTGAGGAGACCCAGTACTTC.

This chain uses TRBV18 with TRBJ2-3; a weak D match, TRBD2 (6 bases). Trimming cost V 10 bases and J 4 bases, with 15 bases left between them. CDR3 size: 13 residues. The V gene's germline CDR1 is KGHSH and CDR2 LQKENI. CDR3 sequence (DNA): TGTGCCACCAAACCGGAGGGTTCAGATACGCAGTATTTT. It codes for CATKPEGSDTQYF. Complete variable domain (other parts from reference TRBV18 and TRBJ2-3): NAGVMQNPRHLVRRRGQEARLRCSPMKGHSHVYWYRQLPEEGLKFMVYLQKENIIDESGMPKERFSAEFPKEGPSILRIQQVVRGDSAAYFCATKPEGSDTQYFGPGTRLTVL.

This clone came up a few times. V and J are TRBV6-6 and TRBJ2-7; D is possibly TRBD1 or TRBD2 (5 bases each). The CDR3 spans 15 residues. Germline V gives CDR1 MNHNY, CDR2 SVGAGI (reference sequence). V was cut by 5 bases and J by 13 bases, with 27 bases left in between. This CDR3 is CASSPGRTAPRGEYV. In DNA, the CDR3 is TGTGCCAGCAGTCCAGGCCGGACTGCCCCTCGGGGCGAATACGTC.

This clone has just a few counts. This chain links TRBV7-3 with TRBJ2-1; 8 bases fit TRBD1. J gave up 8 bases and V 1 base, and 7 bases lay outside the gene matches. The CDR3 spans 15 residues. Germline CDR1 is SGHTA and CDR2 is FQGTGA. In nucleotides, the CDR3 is TGTGCCAGCAGCTTAAATCCAGGGGGCTGGGATGAGCAGTTCTTC. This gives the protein CASSLNPGGWDEQFF.

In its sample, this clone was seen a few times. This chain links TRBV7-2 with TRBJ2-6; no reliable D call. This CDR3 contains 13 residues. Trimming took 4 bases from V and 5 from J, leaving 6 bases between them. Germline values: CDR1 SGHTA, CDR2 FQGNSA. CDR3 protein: CASSSERANVLTF. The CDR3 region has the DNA TGTGCCAGCAGCTCCGAAAGGGCCAACGTCCTGACTTTC.

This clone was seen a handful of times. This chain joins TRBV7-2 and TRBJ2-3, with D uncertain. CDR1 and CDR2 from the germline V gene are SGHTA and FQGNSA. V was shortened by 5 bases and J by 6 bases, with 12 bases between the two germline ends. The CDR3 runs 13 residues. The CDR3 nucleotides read TGTGCCAGCAGCACCGGAAAATCGGATACGCAGTATTTT. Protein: CASSTGKSDTQYF.

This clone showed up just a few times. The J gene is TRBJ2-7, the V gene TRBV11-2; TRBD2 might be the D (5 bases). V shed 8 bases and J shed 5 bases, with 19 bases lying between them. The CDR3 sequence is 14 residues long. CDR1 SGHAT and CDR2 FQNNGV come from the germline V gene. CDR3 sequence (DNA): TGTGCCAGCGCACCGCGAGGGTTTCGGGACGAGCAGTACTTC. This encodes CASAPRGFRDEQYF.

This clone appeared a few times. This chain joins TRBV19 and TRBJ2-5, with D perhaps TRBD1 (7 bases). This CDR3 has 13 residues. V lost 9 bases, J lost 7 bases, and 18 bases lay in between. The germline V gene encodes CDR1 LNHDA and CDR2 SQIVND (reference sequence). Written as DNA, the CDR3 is TGTGCCAGCAAGGAAGGAGGGGGCCCGACCCAGTACTTC. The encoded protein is CASKEGGGPTQYF.

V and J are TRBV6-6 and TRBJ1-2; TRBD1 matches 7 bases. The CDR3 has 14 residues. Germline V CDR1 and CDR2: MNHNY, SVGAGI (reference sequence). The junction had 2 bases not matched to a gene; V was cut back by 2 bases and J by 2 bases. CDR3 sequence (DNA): TGTGCCAGCAGTTACCCGACAGGGAACTATGGCTACACCTTC. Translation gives CASSYPTGNYGYTF.